This T cell receptor beta chain was retrieved from a study of naive and memory T cell subsets. The beta constant-region primer was an equimolar mix of two oligonucleotides covering TRBC1 and TRBC2. The ligated cDNA underwent four PCR rounds using SP2 and nested alpha and beta constant-region primers. TCRdb processed the UMI-ligation and nested PCR reads anew with MiXCR; each CDR3 protein has one entry. The repertoire holds about 160,000 distinct CDR3 sequences, with roughly 20% as singletons. After the first PCR, alpha and beta chain libraries were processed separately. Trimming removed 4 bases at V and 4 bases at J, with 14 bases between. Germline CDR1 and CDR2: MNHEY and SMNVEV (reference sequence). This CDR3 has 14 amino acids. Broader study findings: Over 95% of naive TCR sequences appeared only once after error correction, unlike memory subsets. Naive repertoires, especially CD8, held a few larger clonotypes, possibly memory cells re-expressing CD45RA. TCR abundance followed a power law differing between naive and memory subsets.

With regard to this clonotype: Antigen specificity is unknown.

The rearrangement uses TRBV27 and TRBJ2-7, with a weak D call TRBD2 (7 bases). The sequence was collected from a human donor in good health. The sample comprised naive CD4+ T cells from blood. The CDR3 DNA reads TGTGCCAGCAGTTATAGGAGGGGGGGTTACGAGCAGTACTTC. Residues: CASSYRRGGYEQYF.